This T cell receptor beta chain was recorded in a study of shared clonotypes between healthy human individuals. Assay used: immunoSEQ multiplex PCR; TCRdb lists only in-frame clones, some missing. Of 2 million to 2.5 million clones detected, 93% appear once; the ten largest clones hold 0.39%. The CDR3 extends over 14 amino acids. After removal of 5 bases from V and 5 bases from J, the junction contained 4 bases not matched to a gene. Germline CDR1 reads MNHEY; CDR2 reads SMNVEV (reference sequence). The specimen sequenced was naive CD4+ T cells from PBMCs. The subset denotes: CD45RA+ positively selected. The clonotype was recovered from a man aged 18 to 30 in good health. Some clones in this sample may be carry-over from other donors' samples. This chain uses TRBV27 with TRBJ1-5, with 9 bases matching TRBD1. The CDR3 region has the DNA TGTGCCAGCAGTCAGAGGACAGGGGATCAGCCCCAGCATTTT. This translates into CASSQRTGDQPQHF.